These 4 T cell receptor beta chains share one sample of origin, sequenced in a study of cytomegalovirus exposure and HLA in healthy donors (dated by TCRdb to about 2017). Libraries came from the immunoSEQ multiplex PCR assay. For the multiplex PCR, a mixture combining 60 forward primers for TCR Vbeta segments and 13 reverse primers for TCR Jbeta segments was used. TCRdb carries this immuneACCESS record with in-frame sequences only. Its versions omit some clonotypes, under half of them owing to an unresolved V gene in the studies checked, with the rest unexplained. Recorded for this sample are 150,000 to 200,000 clones; approximately 84% of them occurred a single time. The leading ten clones occupy 4.8% of the sample. Input material: PBMCs. The receptors stem from a girl aged 5 to 17 in good health and CMV-seropositive.

The chain is built from TRBV7-9 and TRBJ2-5, with 11 bases matching TRBD2. J gave up 5 bases and V 8 bases, and 7 bases lay outside the gene matches. The CDR3 is made up of 14 amino acids. Germline CDR1 SEHNR, CDR2 FQNEAQ (reference sequence). The CDR3 is CASLTSGVLETQYF. In DNA, the CDR3 is TGTGCCAGCCTGACTAGCGGGGTGCTGGAGACCCAGTACTTC.

The CDR3 sequence is CASSLGGLYNEQFF. CDR3 coding DNA: TGTGCCAGCAGCCTCGGGGGGCTCTACAATGAGCAGTTCTTC. The J gene is TRBJ2-1, the V gene TRBV9, with TRBD2 as a possible D gene (7 bases). The CDR3 sequence is 14 residues long. The V gene lost 4 bases and the J gene lost 3 bases, with 11 bases spanning the gap. The V gene's germline CDR1 is SGDLS and CDR2 YYNGEE.

The chain is built from TRBV4-1 and TRBJ2-7; 9 bases match TRBD1. The CDR3 extends over 19 amino acids. CDR1 and CDR2 (germline): MGHRA, YSYEKL. V gave up 1 base and J gave up 3 bases; unmatched junction bases: 16. The CDR3 coding sequence is TGCGCCAGCAGCCAAGCCGTAGGGAGCCGGGACAGGGTAAACTACGAGCAGTACTTC. It translates to CASSQAVGSRDRVNYEQYF.

The chain recombines TRBV6-1 with TRBJ2-1; no firm D call. This CDR3 is 17 amino acids long. The V gene's germline CDR1 is MNHNS and CDR2 SASEGT. V gave up 3 bases and J gave up 2 bases, with 17 bases separating them. The DNA for the CDR3 is TGTGCCAGCAGTGACCCGACAACAGCATCCACCTACAATGAGCAGTTCTTC. It yields the protein CASSDPTTASTYNEQFF.